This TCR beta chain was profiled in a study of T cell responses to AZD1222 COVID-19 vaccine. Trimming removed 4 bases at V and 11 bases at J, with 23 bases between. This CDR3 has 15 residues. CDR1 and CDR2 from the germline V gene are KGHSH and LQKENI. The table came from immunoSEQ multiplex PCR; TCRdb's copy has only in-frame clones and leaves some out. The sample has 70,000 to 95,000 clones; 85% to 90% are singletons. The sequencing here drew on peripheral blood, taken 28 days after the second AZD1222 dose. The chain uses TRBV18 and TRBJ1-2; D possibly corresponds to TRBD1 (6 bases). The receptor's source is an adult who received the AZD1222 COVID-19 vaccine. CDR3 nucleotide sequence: TGTGCCAGCTCACACCCGACAGGCCTTAAGGACGGATACACCTTC. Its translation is CASSHPTGLKDGYTF.